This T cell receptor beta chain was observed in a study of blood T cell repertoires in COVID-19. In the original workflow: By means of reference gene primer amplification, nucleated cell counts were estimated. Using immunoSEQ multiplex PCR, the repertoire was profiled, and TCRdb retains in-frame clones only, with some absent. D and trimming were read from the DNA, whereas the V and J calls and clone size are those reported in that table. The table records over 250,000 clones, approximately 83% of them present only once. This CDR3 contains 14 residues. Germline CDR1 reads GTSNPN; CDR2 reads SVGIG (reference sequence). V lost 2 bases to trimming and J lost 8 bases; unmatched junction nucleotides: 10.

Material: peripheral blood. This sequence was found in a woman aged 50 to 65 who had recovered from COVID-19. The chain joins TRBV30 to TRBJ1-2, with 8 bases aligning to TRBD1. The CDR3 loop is CAWSNQGANGGYTF. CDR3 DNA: TGTGCCTGGAGTAATCAGGGGGCGAATGGAGGCTACACCTTC.